Listed below are T cell receptor beta chains from one sample, sequenced in a study of T cells after yellow fever vaccination. TCRdb reprocessed the 5' RACE reads via MiXCR and lists one record per CDR3 protein. The data contain 400,000 to 650,000 distinct CDR3 sequences, around a fifth of them seen just once; the ten biggest clones take up roughly a sixth. The material sequenced was PBMCs, taken less than 25 days after the first yellow fever vaccination. Receptor source: a man aged 18 to 29 who received the YFV17D yellow fever vaccine. CDR3s include the opening cysteine and the closing phenylalanine or tryptophan. A D gene is named only where the DNA matches it firmly. The size field is filled for only some rows; it gives once, few, many or a size class.

v_gene: TRBV7-6
d_gene: TRBD2
j_gene: TRBJ2-2
abundance: few
CDR3aa: CASSPLAGGLNTGELFF
CDR3nt: TGTGCCAGCAGCCCCCTAGCGGGGGGGCTAAACACCGGGGAGCTGTTTTTT

v_gene: TRBV5-1
d_gene: NA
j_gene: TRBJ1-1
abundance: NA
CDR3aa: CASSLDEYMNTEAFF
CDR3nt: TGCGCCAGCAGCTTGGATGAGTACATGAACACTGAAGCTTTCTTT

v_gene: TRBV4-3
d_gene: NA
j_gene: TRBJ1-1
abundance: many
CDR3aa: CASSQDRYFTSGAFF
CDR3nt: TGCGCCAGCAGCCAAGATAGGTACTTCACCTCGGGAGCTTTCTTT

v_gene: TRBV5-1
d_gene: NA
j_gene: TRBJ1-6
abundance: few
CDR3aa: CASSLLGQNNSPLHF
CDR3nt: TGCGCCAGCAGCTTGCTTGGGCAGAATAATTCACCCCTCCACTTT

v_gene: TRBV19
d_gene: TRBD2
j_gene: TRBJ2-1
abundance: NA
CDR3aa: CASSSPSFGGGAIDHNEQFF
CDR3nt: TGTGCCAGTAGCTCCCCCAGCTTCGGCGGGGGGGCAATTGATCACAATGAGCAGTTCTTC

v_gene: TRBV6-2/TRBV6-3
d_gene: NA
j_gene: TRBJ2-5
abundance: few
CDR3aa: CASSYARAARETQYF
CDR3nt: TGTGCCAGCAGTTACGCAAGGGCCGCCCGGGAGACCCAGTACTTC

v_gene: TRBV7-3
d_gene: NA
j_gene: TRBJ2-1
abundance: few
CDR3aa: CASSLGHSGGNEQFF
CDR3nt: TGTGCCAGCAGCTTGGGGCACTCGGGCGGCAATGAGCAGTTCTTC

v_gene: TRBV27
d_gene: NA
j_gene: TRBJ1-1
abundance: NA
CDR3aa: CATQRAGRGTEAFF
CDR3nt: TGTGCCACCCAGCGGGCAGGGAGAGGCACTGAAGCTTTCTTT

v_gene: TRBV5-1
d_gene: NA
j_gene: TRBJ2-3
abundance: few
CDR3aa: CASRHGQSLYTDTQYF
CDR3nt: TGCGCCAGCCGGCATGGGCAGAGCCTTTACACAGATACGCAGTATTTT

v_gene: TRBV7-8
d_gene: NA
j_gene: TRBJ1-6
abundance: NA
CDR3aa: CASTAAVSPLHF
CDR3nt: TGTGCCAGCACCGCGGCGGTTTCACCCCTCCACTTT

v_gene: TRBV7-3
d_gene: NA
j_gene: TRBJ1-1
abundance: NA
CDR3aa: CASSPKGDPNTEAFF
CDR3nt: TGTGCCAGCAGCCCGAAGGGGGACCCGAACACTGAAGCTTTCTTT

v_gene: TRBV5-1
d_gene: TRBD1
j_gene: TRBJ1-3
abundance: NA
CDR3aa: CASSLAAGGLNTIYF
CDR3nt: TGCGCCAGCAGCTTGGCCGCAGGGGGCCTAAACACCATATATTTT

v_gene: TRBV4-3
d_gene: NA
j_gene: TRBJ2-7
abundance: few
CDR3aa: CASSQDWGALLEQYF
CDR3nt: TGCGCCAGCAGCCAAGATTGGGGGGCGCTTCTAGAGCAGTACTTC

v_gene: TRBV5-6
d_gene: NA
j_gene: TRBJ2-7
abundance: few
CDR3aa: CASTLGQRDEQYF
CDR3nt: TGTGCCAGCACCTTAGGACAGCGGGACGAGCAGTACTTC

v_gene: TRBV7-2
d_gene: NA
j_gene: TRBJ2-1
abundance: NA
CDR3aa: CASSLNTAGQFF
CDR3nt: TGTGCCAGCAGCCTAAACACGGCTGGACAGTTCTTC

v_gene: TRBV11-2
d_gene: TRBD1
j_gene: TRBJ2-3
abundance: NA
CDR3aa: CASTHYRGFTDTQYF
CDR3nt: TGTGCCAGCACCCATTACAGGGGGTTCACAGATACGCAGTATTTT

v_gene: TRBV5-4
d_gene: NA
j_gene: TRBJ2-7
abundance: NA
CDR3aa: CASSLGAGQSSYEQYF
CDR3nt: TGTGCCAGCAGCTTGGGGGCGGGACAGAGTTCCTACGAGCAGTACTTC

v_gene: TRBV7-2
d_gene: NA
j_gene: TRBJ1-2
abundance: NA
CDR3aa: CASSGLGSFLYGYTF
CDR3nt: TGTGCCAGCAGCGGGCTAGGCAGCTTCCTCTATGGCTACACCTTC

v_gene: TRBV27
d_gene: NA
j_gene: TRBJ1-5
abundance: many
CDR3aa: CASSFQGSNQPQHF
CDR3nt: TGTGCCAGCAGTTTCCAGGGAAGCAATCAGCCCCAGCATTTT

v_gene: TRBV18
d_gene: NA
j_gene: TRBJ1-5
abundance: NA
CDR3aa: CASSLGAEQPQHF
CDR3nt: TGTGCCAGCTCACTAGGGGCGGAACAGCCCCAGCATTTT

v_gene: TRBV4-1
d_gene: NA
j_gene: TRBJ1-1
abundance: NA
CDR3aa: CASSPGGGGGTEAFF
CDR3nt: TGCGCCAGCAGCCCGGGGGGAGGAGGAGGAACTGAAGCTTTCTTT

v_gene: TRBV20-1
d_gene: NA
j_gene: TRBJ1-6
abundance: few
CDR3aa: CSARSGRSSYNSPLHF
CDR3nt: TGCAGTGCTAGGAGCGGTAGGAGCTCCTATAATTCACCCCTCCACTTT

v_gene: TRBV6-1
d_gene: NA
j_gene: TRBJ2-5
abundance: NA
CDR3aa: CASRGIRDSETQYF
CDR3nt: TGTGCCAGCAGGGGTATCCGGGATTCCGAGACCCAGTACTTC

v_gene: TRBV12-3/TRBV12-4
d_gene: TRBD2
j_gene: TRBJ2-5
abundance: NA
CDR3aa: CASSLAVSGTRVTRETQYF
CDR3nt: TGTGCCAGCAGTTTAGCGGTTTCCGGGACTAGGGTTACTAGAGAGACCCAGTACTTC

v_gene: TRBV7-9
d_gene: TRBD1
j_gene: TRBJ2-1
abundance: few
CDR3aa: CASSQAGTGKGSDEQFF
CDR3nt: TGTGCCAGCAGCCAGGCCGGGACAGGGAAGGGGTCCGATGAGCAGTTCTTC

v_gene: TRBV4-3
d_gene: TRBD1
j_gene: TRBJ1-1
abundance: NA
CDR3aa: CASSHNTGGTEAFF
CDR3nt: TGCGCCAGCAGCCATAATACAGGGGGCACTGAAGCTTTCTTT

v_gene: TRBV6-2/TRBV6-3
d_gene: NA
j_gene: TRBJ2-1
abundance: few
CDR3aa: CASSYSNSEQFF
CDR3nt: TGTGCCAGCAGTTACTCGAACTCTGAGCAGTTCTTC

v_gene: TRBV20-1
d_gene: NA
j_gene: TRBJ2-2
abundance: few
CDR3aa: CSAPRRGPNTGELFF
CDR3nt: TGCAGTGCTCCTCGGAGAGGGCCGAACACCGGGGAGCTGTTTTTT

v_gene: TRBV6-5
d_gene: TRBD1
j_gene: TRBJ1-1
abundance: NA
CDR3aa: CASSYYGTDTEAFF
CDR3nt: TGTGCCAGCAGTTACTATGGGACAGACACTGAAGCTTTCTTT

v_gene: TRBV5-4
d_gene: NA
j_gene: TRBJ2-3
abundance: NA
CDR3aa: CASSSNMGGADTQYF
CDR3nt: TGTGCCAGCAGCTCGAACATGGGGGGCGCAGATACGCAGTATTTT

v_gene: TRBV5-5
d_gene: NA
j_gene: TRBJ1-5
abundance: NA
CDR3aa: CASSFGRGSNQPQHF
CDR3nt: TGTGCCAGCAGCTTCGGGAGGGGCAGCAATCAGCCCCAGCATTTT

v_gene: TRBV20-1
d_gene: NA
j_gene: TRBJ2-7
abundance: few
CDR3aa: CSAPDGLEQYF
CDR3nt: TGCAGTGCTCCCGACGGGCTCGAGCAGTACTTC

v_gene: TRBV20-1
d_gene: NA
j_gene: TRBJ1-1
abundance: NA
CDR3aa: CSPLGGNTEAFF
CDR3nt: TGCTCTCCTCTTGGGGGGAACACTGAAGCTTTCTTT

v_gene: TRBV29-1
d_gene: NA
j_gene: TRBJ2-3
abundance: once
CDR3aa: CSAETELSTPGDTQYF
CDR3nt: TGCAGCGCCGAAACCGAGCTCTCCACCCCGGGCGATACGCAGTATTTT

v_gene: TRBV3-1
d_gene: TRBD1
j_gene: TRBJ2-3
abundance: NA
CDR3aa: CASSPYETGGFTDTQYF
CDR3nt: TGTGCCAGCAGCCCATATGAGACAGGGGGCTTCACAGATACGCAGTATTTT

v_gene: TRBV7-9
d_gene: NA
j_gene: TRBJ1-4
abundance: NA
CDR3aa: CASSLGGMEATNEKLFF
CDR3nt: TGTGCCAGCAGCTTAGGCGGGATGGAGGCAACTAATGAAAAACTGTTTTTT

v_gene: TRBV6-2/TRBV6-3
d_gene: NA
j_gene: TRBJ1-2
abundance: NA
CDR3aa: CASSYSTLGADQPSANYGYTF
CDR3nt: TGTGCCAGCAGTTACTCCACCTTGGGAGCAGACCAACCCTCAGCTAACTATGGCTACACCTTC

v_gene: TRBV4-3
d_gene: NA
j_gene: TRBJ2-1
abundance: few
CDR3aa: CASSQVMESGTDNEQFF
CDR3nt: TGCGCCAGCAGCCAAGTCATGGAGAGCGGGACAGATAATGAGCAGTTCTTC

v_gene: TRBV12-3/TRBV12-4
d_gene: NA
j_gene: TRBJ1-6
abundance: NA
CDR3aa: CASSLGGNWHSPLHF
CDR3nt: TGTGCCAGCAGTTTGGGGGGCAACTGGCATTCACCCCTCCACTTT

v_gene: TRBV5-1
d_gene: TRBD2
j_gene: TRBJ2-2
abundance: NA
CDR3aa: CASSLFRASGGAKTGELFF
CDR3nt: TGCGCCAGCAGCTTGTTCAGAGCTAGCGGGGGGGCGAAGACCGGGGAGCTGTTTTTT

v_gene: TRBV7-8
d_gene: NA
j_gene: TRBJ1-6
abundance: many
CDR3aa: CASNLQAQGVYNSPLHF
CDR3nt: TGTGCCAGCAATCTTCAGGCCCAGGGCGTGTATAATTCACCCCTCCACTTT

v_gene: TRBV20-1
d_gene: NA
j_gene: TRBJ2-1
abundance: many
CDR3aa: CSARDLAGPYNEQFF
CDR3nt: TGCAGTGCTAGAGATTTGGCGGGGCCCTACAATGAGCAGTTCTTC

v_gene: TRBV7-9
d_gene: TRBD1
j_gene: TRBJ2-3
abundance: NA
CDR3aa: CASSRDRGVTDTQYF
CDR3nt: TGTGCCAGCAGCCGGGACAGGGGAGTGACAGATACGCAGTATTTT

v_gene: TRBV6-2/TRBV6-3
d_gene: NA
j_gene: TRBJ2-1
abundance: NA
CDR3aa: CASSQQERPAGEQFF
CDR3nt: TGTGCCAGCAGCCAACAGGAACGACCAGCGGGTGAGCAGTTCTTC

v_gene: TRBV5-1
d_gene: NA
j_gene: TRBJ2-4
abundance: NA
CDR3aa: CASSLSAIQYF
CDR3nt: TGCGCCAGCAGCTTGTCCGCCATTCAGTACTTC

v_gene: TRBV18
d_gene: NA
j_gene: TRBJ1-1
abundance: NA
CDR3aa: CASSLSTYWAEAFF
CDR3nt: TGTGCCAGCTCACTCAGTACCTACTGGGCTGAAGCTTTCTTT

v_gene: TRBV19
d_gene: NA
j_gene: TRBJ1-2
abundance: few
CDR3aa: CASSVNGQYGYTF
CDR3nt: TGTGCCAGTAGCGTAAACGGGCAGTATGGCTACACCTTC

v_gene: TRBV6-2/TRBV6-3
d_gene: TRBD2
j_gene: TRBJ2-1
abundance: few
CDR3aa: CASGLPRDYLENEQFF
CDR3nt: TGTGCCAGCGGCCTACCCCGGGACTATCTTGAAAATGAGCAGTTCTTC

v_gene: TRBV20-1
d_gene: TRBD1
j_gene: TRBJ2-1
abundance: NA
CDR3aa: CSGLQGAAEQFF
CDR3nt: TGCAGTGGGTTACAGGGGGCGGCTGAGCAGTTCTTC

v_gene: TRBV7-9
d_gene: NA
j_gene: TRBJ2-1
abundance: few
CDR3aa: CASRSSPGLSEQFF
CDR3nt: TGTGCCAGCAGATCCAGTCCAGGGCTAAGCGAGCAGTTCTTC

v_gene: TRBV10-3
d_gene: NA
j_gene: TRBJ2-7
abundance: NA
CDR3aa: CAISEALVFSEQYF
CDR3nt: TGTGCCATCAGTGAGGCGCTGGTTTTCAGCGAGCAGTACTTC

v_gene: TRBV3-1
d_gene: TRBD2
j_gene: TRBJ2-4
abundance: many
CDR3aa: CASSGRDRGGWNIQYF
CDR3nt: TGTGCCAGCAGCGGTCGGGACCGCGGGGGATGGAACATTCAGTACTTC

v_gene: TRBV7-3
d_gene: NA
j_gene: TRBJ2-2
abundance: NA
CDR3aa: CASSPGSGVTGELFF
CDR3nt: TGTGCCAGCAGCCCCGGGTCGGGGGTCACCGGGGAGCTGTTTTTT

v_gene: TRBV6-2/TRBV6-3
d_gene: TRBD1
j_gene: TRBJ2-6
abundance: NA
CDR3aa: CASAGTDYSGANVLTF
CDR3nt: TGTGCCAGCGCCGGGACAGACTACTCTGGGGCCAACGTCCTGACTTTC

v_gene: TRBV10-1
d_gene: NA
j_gene: TRBJ1-6
abundance: few
CDR3aa: CASSGQRSNSPLHF
CDR3nt: TGCGCCAGCAGCGGACAGCGCTCGAATTCACCCCTCCACTTT

v_gene: TRBV6-1
d_gene: NA
j_gene: TRBJ2-1
abundance: NA
CDR3aa: CASSEPERYEQFF
CDR3nt: TGTGCCAGCAGTGAGCCTGAGCGCTATGAGCAGTTCTTC

v_gene: TRBV12-3/TRBV12-4
d_gene: NA
j_gene: TRBJ2-7
abundance: few
CDR3aa: CASSLSRGLREQYF
CDR3nt: TGTGCCAGCAGTTTATCAAGGGGACTCCGCGAGCAGTACTTC

v_gene: TRBV20-1
d_gene: TRBD1
j_gene: TRBJ2-3
abundance: few
CDR3aa: CSAIRQGRDTQYF
CDR3nt: TGCAGTGCTATACGACAGGGCCGAGATACGCAGTATTTT

v_gene: TRBV5-6
d_gene: TRBD1
j_gene: TRBJ2-5
abundance: NA
CDR3aa: CASSSYRGQETQYF
CDR3nt: TGTGCCAGCAGCTCATACAGGGGGCAAGAGACCCAGTACTTC